Listed below are T cell receptor beta chains from one sample, sequenced in a study of T-cell memory formation after mild COVID-19. TCRdb used MiXCR to reprocess the 5' RACE reads, holding one entry per CDR3 protein. This sample has 40,000 to 60,000 distinct CDR3 sequences, with about 7% found just once. What was sequenced was PBMCs or a T cell subset sorted from them (not recorded which). The receptors were gathered from a man aged 18 to 29 who had mild COVID-19 (a few samples of this study predate the infection). Cell type and time point are not known. The CDR3 runs from the conserved cysteine through the conserved F or W. The D gene is left open where the match is weak. Expanded clones are given a class, and other clones once, few, many or no size at all.

TRBV28,TRBJ1-4,few,TRBD1,CASSRDSRYEKLFF,TGTGCCAGCAGCCGGGACAGTCGGTATGAAAAACTGTTTTTT
TRBV4-1,TRBJ2-7,many,NA,CASSQAFLATYEQYF,TGCGCCAGCAGCCAAGCTTTTTTGGCAACCTACGAGCAGTACTTC
TRBV5-1,TRBJ2-1,many,NA,CASSLQGPDKPPYNEQFF,TGCGCCAGCAGCTTGCAGGGACCCGACAAGCCCCCGTACAATGAGCAGTTCTTC
TRBV7-9,TRBJ1-2,few,NA,CASSLSTLPNYGYTF,TGTGCCAGCAGCTTATCCACCCTACCGAACTATGGCTACACCTTC
TRBV3-1,TRBJ1-6,NA,TRBD1,CASSPGTGGSYNSPLHF,TGTGCCAGCAGCCCCGGGACAGGGGGCTCCTATAATTCACCCCTCCACTTT
TRBV18,TRBJ2-6,many,NA,CASSPYTQGGSGANVLTF,TGTGCCAGCTCGCCATATACACAGGGAGGCTCTGGGGCCAACGTCCTGACTTTC
TRBV27,TRBJ1-5,many,NA,CASRRAGSNQPQHF,TGTGCCAGCAGAAGGGCTGGAAGCAATCAGCCCCAGCATTTT
TRBV4-1,TRBJ1-1,many,NA,CASSKRQEYEAFF,TGCGCCAGCAGCAAGAGACAGGAGTATGAAGCTTTCTTT
TRBV6-5,TRBJ1-6,many,TRBD1,CASRDGTGHNSPLHF,TGTGCCAGCAGAGATGGGACAGGTCATAATTCACCCCTCCACTTT
TRBV27,TRBJ2-5,NA,TRBD2,CASSLHPSGGPQETQYF,TGTGCCAGCAGTCTCCACCCTAGCGGGGGCCCTCAAGAGACCCAGTACTTC
TRBV6-5,TRBJ1-6,few,NA,CASSYSRERNSPLHF,TGTGCCAGCAGTTACTCGCGGGAGCGGAATTCACCCCTCCACTTT
TRBV5-1,TRBJ2-3,few,TRBD2,CASSAPTSATDTQYF,TGCGCCAGCAGCGCCCCGACTAGCGCCACAGATACGCAGTATTTT
TRBV7-2,TRBJ1-1,few,NA,CASSVSGTANTEAFF,TGTGCCAGCAGCGTGTCTGGGACGGCGAACACTGAAGCTTTCTTT
TRBV20-1,TRBJ2-1,many,TRBD2,CSASPVLAGHEQFF,TGCAGTGCTAGCCCGGTACTAGCGGGGCATGAGCAGTTCTTC
TRBV6-1,TRBJ2-6,few,TRBD1,CASRIGQAGANVLTF,TGTGCCAGCAGGATCGGACAGGCTGGGGCCAACGTCCTGACTTTC
TRBV5-6,TRBJ1-2,many,TRBD1,CASSSGQGVPYGYTF,TGTGCCAGCAGCTCGGGACAGGGGGTACCCTATGGCTACACCTTC
TRBV2,TRBJ2-3,few,NA,CATTRGSTDTQYF,TGTGCCACCACCCGGGGTAGCACAGATACGCAGTATTTT
TRBV7-2,TRBJ1-2,few,NA,CASSLDPRSNYGYTF,TGTGCCAGCAGCTTGGACCCCCGATCGAACTATGGCTACACCTTC
TRBV12-3/TRBV12-4,TRBJ2-1,medium-sized,NA,CASSLSDAEQFF,TGTGCCAGCAGTTTATCCGACGCTGAGCAGTTCTTC
TRBV5-1,TRBJ2-2,few,NA,CASSSGGPSITGELFF,TGCGCCAGCAGCTCCGGCGGGCCCTCTATCACCGGGGAGCTGTTTTTT
TRBV6-2/TRBV6-3,TRBJ2-1,many,NA,CASSTPYNEQFF,TGTGCCAGCAGTACCCCCTACAATGAGCAGTTCTTC
TRBV7-3,TRBJ2-6,NA,NA,CASSLYMSGANVLTF,TGTGCCAGCAGCTTATACATGTCTGGGGCCAACGTCCTGACTTTC